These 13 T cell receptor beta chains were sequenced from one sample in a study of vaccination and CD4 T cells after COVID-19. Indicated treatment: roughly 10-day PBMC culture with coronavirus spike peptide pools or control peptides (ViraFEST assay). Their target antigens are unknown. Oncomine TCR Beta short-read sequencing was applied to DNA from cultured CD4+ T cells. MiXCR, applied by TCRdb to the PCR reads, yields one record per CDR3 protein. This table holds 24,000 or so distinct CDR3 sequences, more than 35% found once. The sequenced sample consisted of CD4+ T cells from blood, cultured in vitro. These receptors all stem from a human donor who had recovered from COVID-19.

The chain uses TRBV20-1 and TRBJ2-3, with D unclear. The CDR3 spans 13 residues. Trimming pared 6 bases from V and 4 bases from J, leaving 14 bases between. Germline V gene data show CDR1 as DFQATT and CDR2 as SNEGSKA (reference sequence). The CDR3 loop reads CSAPTNVADTQYF. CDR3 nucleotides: TGCAGTGCGCCGACAAATGTGGCAGATACGCAGTATTTT.

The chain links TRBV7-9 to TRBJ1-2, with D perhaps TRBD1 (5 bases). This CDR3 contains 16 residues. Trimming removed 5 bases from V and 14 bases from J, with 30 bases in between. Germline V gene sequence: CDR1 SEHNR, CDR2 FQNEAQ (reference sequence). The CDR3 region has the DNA TGTGCCAGCAGCCAGGGCCGAACTACTATGGCTACAGGAGGAACCTTC. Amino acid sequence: CASSQGRTTMATGGTF.

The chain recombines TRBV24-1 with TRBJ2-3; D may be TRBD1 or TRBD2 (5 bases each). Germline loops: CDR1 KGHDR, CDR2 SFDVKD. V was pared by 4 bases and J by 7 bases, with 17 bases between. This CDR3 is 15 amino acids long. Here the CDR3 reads CATSETHGWGYTQYF. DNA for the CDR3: TGTGCCACCAGTGAAACCCATGGCTGGGGGTATACGCAGTATTTT.

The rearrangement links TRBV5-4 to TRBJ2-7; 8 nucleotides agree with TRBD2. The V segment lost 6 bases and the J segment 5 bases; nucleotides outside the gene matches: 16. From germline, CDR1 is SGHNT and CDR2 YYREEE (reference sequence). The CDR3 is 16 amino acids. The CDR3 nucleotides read TGTGCCAGCACCGAAGGGCTTGGCGGGAGGTTCCACGAGCAGTACTTC. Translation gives CASTEGLGGRFHEQYF.

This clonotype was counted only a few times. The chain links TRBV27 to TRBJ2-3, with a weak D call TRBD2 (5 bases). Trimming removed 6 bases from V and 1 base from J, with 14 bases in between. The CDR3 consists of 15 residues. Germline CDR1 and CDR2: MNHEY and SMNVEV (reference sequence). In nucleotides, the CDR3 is TGTGCCAGCAGCTCCGGGGTTAGAGGCACAGATACGCAGTATTTT. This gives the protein CASSSGVRGTDTQYF.

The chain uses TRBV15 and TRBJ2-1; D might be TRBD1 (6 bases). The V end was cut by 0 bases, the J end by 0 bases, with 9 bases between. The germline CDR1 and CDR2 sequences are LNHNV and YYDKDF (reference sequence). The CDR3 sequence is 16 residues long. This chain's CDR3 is CATSRDQDSSYNEQFF. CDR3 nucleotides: TGTGCCACCAGCAGAGATCAGGACAGCTCCTACAATGAGCAGTTCTTC.

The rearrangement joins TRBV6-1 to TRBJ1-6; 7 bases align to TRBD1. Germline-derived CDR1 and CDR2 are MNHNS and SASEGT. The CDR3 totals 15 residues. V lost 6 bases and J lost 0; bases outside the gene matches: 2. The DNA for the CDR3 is TGTGCCAGCAGGGGACAGAGCTCCTATAATTCACCCCTCCACTTT. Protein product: CASRGQSSYNSPLHF.

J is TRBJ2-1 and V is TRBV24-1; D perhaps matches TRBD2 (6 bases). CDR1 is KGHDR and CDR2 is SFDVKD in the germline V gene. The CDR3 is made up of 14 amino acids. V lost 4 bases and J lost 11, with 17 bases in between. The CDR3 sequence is CATSEGTPRSQQFF. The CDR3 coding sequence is TGTGCCACCAGTGAGGGGACTCCCCGTAGTCAGCAGTTCTTC.

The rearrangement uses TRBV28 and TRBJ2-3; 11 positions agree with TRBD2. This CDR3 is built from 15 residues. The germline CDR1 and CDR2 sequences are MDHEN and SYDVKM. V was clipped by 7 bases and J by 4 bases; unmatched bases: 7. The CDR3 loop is CASTTSGRTPDTQYF. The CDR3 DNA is TGTGCCAGCACAACTAGCGGGAGAACTCCAGATACGCAGTATTTT.

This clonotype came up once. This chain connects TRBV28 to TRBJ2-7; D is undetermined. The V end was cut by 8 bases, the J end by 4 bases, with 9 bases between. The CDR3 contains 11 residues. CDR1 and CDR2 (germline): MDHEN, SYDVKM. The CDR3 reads CASESSYEQYF. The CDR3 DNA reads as TGTGCCAGCGAGTCCAGTTACGAGCAGTACTTC. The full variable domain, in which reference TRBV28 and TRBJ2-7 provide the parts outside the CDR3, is DVKVTQSSRYLVKRTGEKVFLECVQDMDHENMFWYRQDPGLGLRLIYFSYDVKMKEKGDIPEGYSVSREKKERFSLILESASTNQTSMYLCASESSYEQYFGPGTRLTVT.

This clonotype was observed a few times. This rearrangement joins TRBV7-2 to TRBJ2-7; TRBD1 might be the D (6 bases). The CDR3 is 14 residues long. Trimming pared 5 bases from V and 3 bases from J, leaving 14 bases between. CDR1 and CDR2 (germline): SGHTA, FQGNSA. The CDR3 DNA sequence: TGTGCCAGCAGCCCGGGACAACTCAACTACGAGCAGTACTTC. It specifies CASSPGQLNYEQYF.

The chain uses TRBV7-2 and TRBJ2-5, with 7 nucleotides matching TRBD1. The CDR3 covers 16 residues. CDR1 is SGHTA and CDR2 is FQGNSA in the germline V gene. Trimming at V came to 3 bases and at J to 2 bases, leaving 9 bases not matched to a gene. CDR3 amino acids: CASSFLPGQLQETQYF. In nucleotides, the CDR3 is TGTGCCAGCAGCTTCTTGCCGGGACAGCTACAAGAGACCCAGTACTTC.

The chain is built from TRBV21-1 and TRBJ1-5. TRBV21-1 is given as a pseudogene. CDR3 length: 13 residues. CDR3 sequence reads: CASSHPGNQPQHF. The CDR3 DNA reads TGTGCCAGCAGCCACCCAGGAAATCAGCCCCAGCATTTT.